This paragraph reports one T cell receptor (beta chain). The V gene end was trimmed by 5 bases and the J gene end by 0 bases; junction bases not matched to a gene: 4. This CDR3 has 15 residues. Germline V CDR1 and CDR2: SGHTA, FQGNSA. This entry belongs to a study of blood T cell repertoires in COVID-19. In the original analysis: Nucleated cell counts were estimated from reference gene primer amplification. The data were produced by immunoSEQ multiplex PCR, yet TCRdb's version contains in-frame clones alone and is incomplete. D and trimming come from the DNA, and the V and J calls and clone size come from that table. The sample yields 200,000 to 300,000 clones, 70% to 85% seen once.

V usage is TRBV7-2 and J usage is TRBJ1-5, with 7 bases identical to TRBD1. The TCR comes from an elderly woman with acute or convalescent COVID-19. The sequenced sample consisted of peripheral blood. Here the CDR3 reads CASSPTGTSNQPQHF. The CDR3 bases are TGTGCCAGCAGCCCGACAGGGACTAGCAATCAGCCCCAGCATTTT.